This T cell receptor (beta chain) derives from a study of blood T cell repertoires in COVID-19. Overall study context: Spain, Italy and the United States supplied samples that represented acute and convalescent COVID-19. Nucleic acid was either cDNA or gDNA, and it came from T cells, B-cell-depleted T cells, or PBMCs.

Only one count was recorded for this clone. In the original analysis: Quantification of nucleated cells was approximated via reference gene primer amplification. Only in-frame clones appear in the TCRdb table, and some are missing; sequencing was by immunoSEQ multiplex PCR. That table furnishes V, J and clone size, whereas the DNA furnished D and trimming. The sample contains hundreds of thousands of clones, more than 85% of which appear only once. The CDR3 runs 19 residues. V lost 0 bases to trimming and J lost 2 bases; unmatched junction nucleotides: 7. CDR1 SGHTA and CDR2 FQGNSA come from the germline V gene.

This chain joins TRBV7-2 and TRBJ2-6; 10 nucleotides match TRBD1. The sample taken for sequencing was peripheral blood. The clonotype comes from a man aged 60 to 69 with COVID-19, enrolled during active disease. The CDR3 protein is CASSLAFGDRGPGANVLTF. The DNA for the CDR3 is TGTGCCAGCAGCTTAGCGTTCGGGGACAGGGGTCCTGGGGCCAACGTCCTGACTTTC.